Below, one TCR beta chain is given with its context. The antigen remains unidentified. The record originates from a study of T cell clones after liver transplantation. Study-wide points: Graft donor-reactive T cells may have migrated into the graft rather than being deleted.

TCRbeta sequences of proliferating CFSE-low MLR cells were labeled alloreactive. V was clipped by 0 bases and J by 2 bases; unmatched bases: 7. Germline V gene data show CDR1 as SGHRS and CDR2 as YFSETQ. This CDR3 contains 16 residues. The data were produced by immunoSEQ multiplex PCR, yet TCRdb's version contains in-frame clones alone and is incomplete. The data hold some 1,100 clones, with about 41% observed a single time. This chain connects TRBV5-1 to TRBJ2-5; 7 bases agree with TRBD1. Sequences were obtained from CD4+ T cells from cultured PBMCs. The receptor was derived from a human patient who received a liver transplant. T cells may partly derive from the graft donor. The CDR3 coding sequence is TGCGCCAGCAGCTTGGGAAGGGGGCTTGCTCAAGAGACCCAGTACTTC. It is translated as CASSLGRGLAQETQYF.